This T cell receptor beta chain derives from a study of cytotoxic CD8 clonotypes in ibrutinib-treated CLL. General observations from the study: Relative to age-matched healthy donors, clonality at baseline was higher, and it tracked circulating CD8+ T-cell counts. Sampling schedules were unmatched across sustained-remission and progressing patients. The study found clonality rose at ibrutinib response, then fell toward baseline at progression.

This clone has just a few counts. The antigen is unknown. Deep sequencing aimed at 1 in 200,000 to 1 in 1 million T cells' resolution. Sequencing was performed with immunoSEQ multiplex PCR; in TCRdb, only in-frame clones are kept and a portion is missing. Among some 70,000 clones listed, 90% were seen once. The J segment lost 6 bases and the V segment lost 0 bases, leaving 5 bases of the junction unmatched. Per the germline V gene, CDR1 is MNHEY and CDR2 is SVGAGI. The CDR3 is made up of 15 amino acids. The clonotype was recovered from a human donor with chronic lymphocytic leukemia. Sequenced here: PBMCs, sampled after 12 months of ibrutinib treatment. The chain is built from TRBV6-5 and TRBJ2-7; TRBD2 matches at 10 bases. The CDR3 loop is CASSYSGLASLEQYF. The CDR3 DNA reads TGTGCCAGCAGTTACTCGGGACTAGCGTCCCTCGAGCAGTACTTC.